This TCR beta chain emerged from a study of cytomegalovirus exposure and HLA in healthy donors. Broader study findings: Roughly even sequencing depth across donors was the assumption behind the presence/absence analyses. Some TCR beta chains (about 180 of them) were listed as cytomegalovirus-associated. Later, an analysis found that common viral pathogens appeared to be linked with several of the most significant clusters.

PCR was performed using 60 Vbeta and 13 Jbeta primers. This table comes from immunoSEQ multiplex PCR, and its TCRdb copy is limited to in-frame clones, with some not included. The sample lists about 160,000 clones, roughly 80% occurring once. Comment on this clone: Antigen unknown. Other DNA sequences in the sample encode the same CDR3.

CDR3 length: 12 amino acids. CDR1 is MNHEY and CDR2 is SVGAGI in the germline V gene. V gave up 6 bases and J gave up 7 bases, with 10 bases separating them. The gene calls are TRBV6-5 and TRBJ2-1; tentative D call: TRBD1 (6 bases). The sequencing sample was made of PBMCs. The sequence derives from a male donor in good health and CMV-seropositive. CDR3 region: CASRSQGNEQFF. For the CDR3, the DNA is TGTGCCAGCAGATCCCAGGGGAATGAGCAGTTCTTC.